The next 20 T cell receptor beta chains were all read from a single sample in a study of cytomegalovirus exposure and HLA in healthy donors. The PCR used 60 Vbeta and 13 Jbeta primers. TCRdb keeps only in-frame clones here, not all; method: immunoSEQ multiplex PCR. The repertoire holds under 200,000 clones, 60% to 80% seen once, with 4% to 5.5% in the top ten. Sample: PBMCs. Receptors originate from a male donor in good health and CMV-seronegative.

This clone was picked up one time. For the CDR3, the DNA is TGTGCCAGCAGTAGCTGGGACAGCTCCTACGAGCAGTACTTC. This codes for CASSSWDSSYEQYF. The rearrangement uses TRBV27 and TRBJ2-7; 7 bases agree with TRBD1. CDR3 length equals 14 residues. Germline assignment: CDR1 MNHEY and CDR2 SMNVEV (reference sequence). Germline trimming cut 5 bases from V and 0 bases from J; bases unmatched to any gene: 4.

The chain recombines TRBV7-9 with TRBJ1-2, with 7 bases aligning to TRBD1. The V gene's germline CDR1 is SEHNR and CDR2 FQNEAQ (reference sequence). The trim removed 4 bases at V and 7 bases at J, leaving 3 bases unmatched. The length of the CDR3 is 12 residues. The CDR3 nucleotides are TGTGCCAGCAGCTCCGGACAGGTTGGCTACACCTTC. This encodes CASSSGQVGYTF.

The J gene is TRBJ2-5, the V gene TRBV28, with 10 bases identical to TRBD2. The CDR3 contains 15 residues. CDR1 and CDR2 (germline): MDHEN, SYDVKM. V lost 5 bases and J lost 5; bases outside the gene matches: 8. This CDR3 is CASSGLAGVGETQYF. Here the CDR3 DNA reads TGTGCCAGCAGTGGCCTAGCGGGAGTGGGGGAGACCCAGTACTTC.

V usage is TRBV4-1 and J usage is TRBJ1-2, with 7 bases lining up with TRBD1. The junction had 11 bases not matched to a gene; V was cut back by 2 bases and J by 2 bases. This CDR3 is built from 17 residues. CDR1 is MGHRA and CDR2 is YSYEKL in the germline V gene. Here the CDR3 DNA reads TGCGCCAGCAGCCAATGGCCTAGGACAGGTCAGAACTATGGCTACACCTTC. Translated: CASSQWPRTGQNYGYTF.

This chain links TRBV13 with TRBJ2-2, with D tentatively TRBD2 (5 bases). There are 13 residues in the CDR3. The V gene lost 3 bases and the J gene lost 6 bases, with 8 bases spanning the gap. CDR1 is PRHDT and CDR2 is FYEKMQ in the germline V gene (reference sequence). The CDR3 DNA reads as TGTGCCAGCAGCTTTCGCGGGCCCGGGGAGCTGTTTTTT. It yields the protein CASSFRGPGELFF.

The rearrangement uses TRBV19 and TRBJ1-2, with 7 bases matching TRBD1. Germline V gives CDR1 LNHDA, CDR2 SQIVND (reference sequence). The CDR3 is 14 amino acids. Germline trimming cut 3 bases from V and 4 bases from J; bases unmatched to any gene: 5. As DNA, the CDR3 is TGTGCCAGTAGTATTGCGGACAGGTCCTATGGCTACACCTTC. Translated, it gives CASSIADRSYGYTF.

This chain joins TRBV6-4 and TRBJ1-2; D uncertain. In germline, CDR1 is MRHNA, CDR2 SNTAGT. The V and J ends lost 6 bases and 6 bases respectively, with 14 bases between them. The CDR3 totals 13 residues. CDR3 in amino acids: CASSDLRRHGYTF. CDR3 sequence (DNA): TGTGCCAGCAGCGACCTAAGGAGGCATGGCTACACCTTC.

The chain joins TRBV2 to TRBJ1-1, with D unresolved. With 5 bases removed from V and 4 bases from J, the gap between germline ends came to 8 bases. Germline V gene data show CDR1 as SNHLY and CDR2 as FYNNEI. The CDR3 extends over 12 amino acids. The CDR3 region has the DNA TGTGCCAGCAGTAGACGGGTCACTGAAGCTTTCTTT. Its protein product is CASSRRVTEAFF.

The rearrangement uses TRBV7-2 and TRBJ1-4; D is unclear. This CDR3 region has 12 residues. V shed 3 bases and J shed 5 bases, with 4 bases lying between them. Germline V gives CDR1 SGHTA, CDR2 FQGNSA. The CDR3 DNA sequence: TGTGCCAGCAGCTTCTCGAATGAAAAACTGTTTTTT. Protein product: CASSFSNEKLFF.

The chain uses TRBV15 and TRBJ1-2; 8 bases align to TRBD1. CDR3 size: 17 residues. Germline V gene lookup returns CDR1 LNHNV and CDR2 YYDKDF (reference sequence). The V segment lost 1 base and the J segment 4 bases; nucleotides outside the gene matches: 11. CDR3 DNA: TGTGCCACCAGCAGAGCCCCATCTCCACAGGGGGGCTATGGCTACACCTTC. Amino acids: CATSRAPSPQGGYGYTF.

A word on this clone: At one end, the junction sequence differs from germline, possibly due to a read error. This chain uses TRBV7-9 with TRBJ1-4; possibly TRBD1 for D (5 bases). Looked up from germline, CDR1 is SEHNR and CDR2 is FQNEAQ (reference sequence). The CDR3 runs to 15 residues. The CDR3 loop is CSSSHRAGGDEKLFF. For the CDR3, the DNA is TGTTCCAGCAGCCATAGGGCGGGAGGGGACGAAAAACTGTTTTTT. The entire variable domain, with the rest obtained from reference TRBV7-9 and TRBJ1-4, is as follows: DTGVSQNPRHKITKRGQNVTFRCDPISEHNRLYWYRQTLGQGPEFLTYFQNEAQLEKSRLLSDRFSAERPKGSFSTLEIQRTEQGDSAMYLCSSSHRAGGDEKLFFGSGTQLSVL.

CDR3 residues: CASSQGARREYF. The CDR3 DNA follows: TGTGCCAGCAGCCAAGGGGCACGGAGGGAGTACTTC. The chain employs TRBV14 and TRBJ2-5; possible D gene TRBD2, 6 bases. This CDR3 region has 12 residues. V was pared by 1 base and J by 12 bases, with 12 bases between. Germline V gene lookup returns CDR1 SGHDN and CDR2 FVKESK. The full variable domain, its missing parts supplied by reference TRBV14 and TRBJ2-5, is EAGVTQFPSHSVIEKGQTVTLRCDPISGHDNLYWYRRVMGKEIKFLLHFVKESKQDESGMPNNRFLAERTGGTYSTLKVQPAELEDSGVYFCASSQGARREYFGPGTRLLVL.

This clone was detected a few times. The chain links TRBV5-4 to TRBJ2-7; maybe TRBD2 (6 bases). CDR3 length: 14 residues. The ends were cut back, 0 bases at V and 3 bases at J, with 10 bases in the middle. Looked up from germline, CDR1 is SGHNT and CDR2 is YYREEE (reference sequence). CDR3 bases: TGTGCCAGCAGCTTGGGCGGGGAAGTCTACGAGCAGTACTTC. This translates into CASSLGGEVYEQYF.

The CDR3 sequence is CASSPGASGNTIYF. The CDR3 DNA is TGTGCCAGCAGCCCGGGAGCCTCTGGAAACACCATATATTTT. The chain combines TRBV11-2 with TRBJ1-3, with no clear D. Germline CDR1 reads SGHAT; CDR2 reads FQNNGV. This CDR3 region has 14 residues. Trimming left V 5 bases short and J 0 bases short, with 8 bases between.

V is TRBV19 and J is TRBJ1-2; D perhaps matches TRBD1 (6 bases). V was cut by 5 bases and J by 6 bases, with 13 bases left in between. The CDR3 spans 13 residues. In germline, CDR1 is LNHDA, CDR2 SQIVND (reference sequence). This CDR3 is CASSQGPVNGYTF. The CDR3 bases are TGTGCCAGTAGTCAGGGGCCGGTAAATGGCTACACCTTC.

The chain has TRBV9 and TRBJ2-1, with 9 bases aligning to TRBD2. The germline V gene encodes CDR1 SGDLS and CDR2 YYNGEE. The V gene end was trimmed by 2 bases and the J gene end by 8 bases; junction bases not matched to a gene: 8. The CDR3 consists of 15 residues. This CDR3 reads CASSVYTSGFDEQFF. The CDR3 bases are TGTGCCAGCAGCGTTTATACTAGCGGGTTCGATGAGCAGTTCTTC.

The chain combines TRBV6-1 with TRBJ2-3, with 15 bases matching TRBD2. Trimming at V came to 2 bases and at J to 6 bases, leaving 6 bases not matched to a gene. The CDR3 is 17 amino acids. In germline, CDR1 is MNHNS, CDR2 SASEGT. CDR3 region: CASSERLGLAGGDTQYF. The CDR3 coding sequence is TGTGCCAGCAGTGAAAGACTAGGACTAGCGGGGGGGGATACGCAGTATTTT.

This clone has just one count. J is TRBJ2-3 and V is TRBV2, with 15 bases fitting TRBD2. The V gene end was trimmed by 6 bases and the J gene end by 3 bases; junction bases not matched to a gene: 10. This CDR3 region has 18 residues. Germline CDR1 and CDR2: SNHLY and FYNNEI. This CDR3 is CASRPGLAGGGGTDTQYF. In DNA form, the CDR3 reads TGTGCCAGCAGACCCGGACTAGCGGGAGGGGGGGGGACAGATACGCAGTATTTT.

V and J are TRBV5-4 and TRBJ2-7; D might be TRBD2 (5 bases). V was clipped by 0 bases and J by 2 bases, with 12 bases between them. This CDR3 has 15 amino acids. Germline CDR1 SGHNT, CDR2 YYREEE (reference sequence). CDR3 in DNA: TGTGCCAGCAGCTTGGGAGGGCACCCGACCTACGAGCAGTACTTC. This codes for CASSLGGHPTYEQYF.

V and J are TRBV7-7 and TRBJ2-3; D remains unclear. The CDR3 is made up of 12 amino acids. V lost 4 bases, J lost 4 bases, and 6 bases lay in between. CDR1 is SSHAT and CDR2 is FNYEAQ in the germline V gene (reference sequence). CDR3 region: CASSSGSDTQYF. Here the CDR3 DNA reads TGTGCCAGCAGCTCCGGGTCAGATACGCAGTATTTT.